This T cell receptor beta chain was identified during a study of neoadjuvant anti-PD-1 for oral cavity cancer. About the research overall: Patients without progression got a fourth dose around day 43.

Noted time point: after neoadjuvant nivolumab, at surgical resection. These oral cavity squamous cell carcinomas were HPV-negative and locally advanced. Measured with immunoSEQ multiplex PCR; TCRdb has only the in-frame clones, and not every one. The sample lists about 68,000 clones, about 85% occurring once. The sample consisted of PBMCs, taken after nivolumab (anti-PD-1) treatment. The TCR was taken from a person between 40 and 85 years old with oral cavity squamous cell carcinoma.

The CDR3 protein is CASTGQGSKQYF. The CDR3 DNA is TGTGCCAGTACTGGACAGGGTTCGAAGCAGTACTTC. This chain links TRBV19 with TRBJ2-7, with 8 nucleotides matching TRBD1. The germline CDR1 and CDR2 sequences are LNHDA and SQIVND (reference sequence). The CDR3 is 12 residues long. Trimming cost V 7 bases and J 8 bases; bases outside gene matches: 7.